The clone carrying this T cell receptor (beta chain) was detected many times. The germline gives CDR1 MNHNS, CDR2 SASEGT. Deletions cut 5 bases from V and 4 bases from J, with 11 bases between. The CDR3 has 13 residues. TCRdb itself ran the 5' RACE reads through MiXCR, one entry per CDR3 protein. The sample yields over 20,000 distinct CDR3 sequences, 4.5% to 5.5% seen once. The data were obtained in a study of T cells after yellow fever vaccination. Study-wide points: Among primary-vaccination clones, most reappeared after the booster, at just under 98% for CD4 and roughly 88% for CD8.

The chain joins TRBV6-1 to TRBJ2-5, with D perhaps matching TRBD2 (7 bases). The specimen comprised PBMCs, either bulk or a sorted T-cell subset (CD4+, CD8+, memory, or dextramer-sorted; not recorded which), sampled 15 days after the yellow fever booster vaccination. This TCR came from a man under 40 who received the YFV17D yellow fever vaccine. Written as DNA, the CDR3 is TGTGCCAGCAGTCAAAGGGGGGGAGAGACCCAGTACTTC. Translation: CASSQRGGETQYF.